This section outlines one T cell receptor (beta chain) sequence together with its context. Its antigen remains unidentified. The record has no base qualities; no much larger clone is one base away. Genomic DNA was isolated from the sorted cells so that the TCRbeta CDR3 region could be sequenced. The immunoSEQ Assay was used to sequence the TCRbeta CDR3 regions. Here the immuneACCESS table is served through TCRdb, limited to in-frame sequences with V and J called. Missing clones are a known gap in these copies; in checked studies unresolved V genes cover under half, and the rest lacks a known reason. This sample comprises 75,000 to 90,000 clones, around nine tenths of them detected only once. 1.5% to 2% of the sample is in the top ten clones. The CDR3, cysteine through phenylalanine, is 14 amino acids long. The sequence is cut down to CDR3 DNA, 42 bases in frame from base 1. V ends up 5 bases short and J 4 bases short, with an unmatched junction base count of 8. According to the germline V gene (reference sequence), CDR1 reads GTSNPN and CDR2 reads SVGIG.

This record belongs to a study of OX40 agonist ivuxolimab in advanced cancers. Looking at the study overall: Ivuxolimab, which targeted the costimulatory receptor OX40 (CD134), was an agonistic, fully human IgG2 monoclonal antibody. Peripheral TCRbeta sequencing aimed to test whether ivuxolimab altered TCR sequence diversity and caused clonal T-cell expansion. The dose-escalation cohort was over 70% male with a mean age of approximately 59 years, ranging from about 20 to 85. Prior anti-PD-1, anti-PD-L1 or anti-CTLA-4 therapy was permitted, and checkpoint inhibitors had been received by more than 35% of dose-escalation patients. The monotherapy dose-escalation portion (N of about 50 patients) of the phase I ivuxolimab trial is reported in the paper. Intravenous ivuxolimab was administered to patients every 2 weeks at six dose levels: 0.01, 0.1, 0.3, 1.5, 3 and 10 mg/kg. Of the approximately 50 dose-escalation patients, hepatocellular carcinoma was present in about 20, melanoma in approximately 15, renal cell carcinoma in 9 and head and neck cancer in 9. Partial responses occurred in three dose-escalation patients, of whom one had hepatocellular carcinoma and two had cutaneous melanoma. The paper's findings and limits, for the study overall: After ivuxolimab, more expanded clones were found on average in CD8+ T cells than in CD4+ T cells. Antigen specificity was not determined for the clonally expanded peripheral T cells. Partial responders in the 0.1-3.0 mg/kg groups had among the lowest normalized peripheral clonal expansion, especially among CD8+ T cells. Low levels of normalized T-cell clonal expansion were also shown by some nonresponding patients. At doses from 0.1 to 3.0 mg/kg, clonal expansion was seen in both CD4+ and CD8+ blood T cells between baseline and week 6.

The trial excluded patients who had a history of autoimmune disease or who were on systemic immunosuppression. In every dose cohort, peripheral blood was drawn for TCR sequencing at baseline, cycle 4 day 1, and cycle 7 day 1. The samples were drawn from a first-in-human, open-label, multicenter phase I dose-escalation trial of ivuxolimab. Adults with locally advanced or metastatic melanoma, renal cell carcinoma, hepatocellular carcinoma or head and neck squamous cell carcinoma were enrolled in the trial. Before TCR sequencing, CD4+ T cells and CD8+ T cells from peripheral blood were sorted into separate populations.

This sequence uses TRBV30 and TRBJ2-5, with 9 central nucleotides matching TRBD2. The TCR was taken from an adult with an advanced solid tumor such as melanoma, head and neck, liver or kidney cancer. The sample here was CD4+ or CD8+ T cells sorted from blood, taken in a trial of the OX40 agonist ivuxolimab. The bases read TGTGCCTGGCGCGTTAGCGGGGGACCAGAGACCCAGTACTTC. It translates to CAWRVSGGPETQYF.